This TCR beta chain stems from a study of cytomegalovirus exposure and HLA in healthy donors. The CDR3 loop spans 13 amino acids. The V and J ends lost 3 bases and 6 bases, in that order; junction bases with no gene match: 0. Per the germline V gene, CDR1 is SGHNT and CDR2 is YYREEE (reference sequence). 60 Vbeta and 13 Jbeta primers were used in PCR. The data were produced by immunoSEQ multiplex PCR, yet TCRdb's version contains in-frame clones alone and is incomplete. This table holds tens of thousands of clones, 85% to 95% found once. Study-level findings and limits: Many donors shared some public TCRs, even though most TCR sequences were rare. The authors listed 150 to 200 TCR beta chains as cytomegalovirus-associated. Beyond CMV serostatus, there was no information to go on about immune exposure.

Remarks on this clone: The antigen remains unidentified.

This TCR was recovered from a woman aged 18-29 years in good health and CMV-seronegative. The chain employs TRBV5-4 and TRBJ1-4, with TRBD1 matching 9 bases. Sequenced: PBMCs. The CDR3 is CASSWDRDEKLFF. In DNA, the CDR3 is TGTGCCAGCAGCTGGGACAGGGATGAAAAACTGTTTTTT.